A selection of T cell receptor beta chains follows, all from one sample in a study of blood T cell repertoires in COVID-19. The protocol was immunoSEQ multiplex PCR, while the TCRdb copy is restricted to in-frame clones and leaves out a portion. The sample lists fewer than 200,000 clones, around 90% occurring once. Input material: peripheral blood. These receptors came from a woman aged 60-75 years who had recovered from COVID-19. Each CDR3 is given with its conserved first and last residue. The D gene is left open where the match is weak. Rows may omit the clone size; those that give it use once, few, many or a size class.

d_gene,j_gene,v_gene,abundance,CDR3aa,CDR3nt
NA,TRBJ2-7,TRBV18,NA,CASSPAGLKLDYEQYF,TGTGCCAGCTCACCAGCAGGCCTCAAGTTGGACTACGAGCAGTACTTC
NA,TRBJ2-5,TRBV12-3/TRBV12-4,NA,CASSTTQETQYF,TGTGCCAGCAGTACCACTCAAGAGACCCAGTACTTC
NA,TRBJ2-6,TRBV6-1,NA,CASSEGGGANVLTF,TGTGCCAGCAGTGAGGGGGGTGGGGCCAACGTCCTGACTTTC
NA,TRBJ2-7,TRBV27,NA,CASSLSSWGGYEQYF,TGTGCCAGCAGTTTATCGAGCTGGGGCGGCTACGAGCAGTACTTC
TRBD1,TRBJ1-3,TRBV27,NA,CASSTSMPTGDSGNTIYF,TGTGCCAGCAGCACGTCTATGCCAACAGGGGATTCTGGAAACACCATATATTTT
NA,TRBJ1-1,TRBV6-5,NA,CASSYSGGSNTEAFF,TGTGCCAGCAGTTACTCTGGCGGATCGAACACTGAAGCTTTCTTT
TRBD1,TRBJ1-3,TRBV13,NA,CASSPAQGAAGNTIYF,TGTGCCAGCAGCCCAGCTCAGGGGGCAGCCGGAAACACCATATATTTT
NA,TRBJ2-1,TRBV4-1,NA,CASSFSDSSYNEQFF,TGCGCCAGCAGCTTCTCCGACAGCTCCTACAATGAGCAGTTCTTC
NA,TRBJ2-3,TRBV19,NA,CASRTGMTDTQYF,TGTGCCAGTAGGACCGGGATGACCGATACGCAGTATTTT
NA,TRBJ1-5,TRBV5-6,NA,CASRTGGPYSNQPQHF,TGTGCCAGCAGGACAGGCGGCCCGTATAGCAATCAGCCCCAGCATTTT
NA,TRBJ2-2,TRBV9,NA,CASSGSYRATGELFF,TGTGCCAGCAGCGGCTCCTACAGGGCCACCGGGGAGCTGTTTTTT
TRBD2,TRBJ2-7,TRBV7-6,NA,CASSWTSGGSYEQYF,TGTGCCAGCAGTTGGACTAGCGGGGGCTCCTACGAGCAGTACTTC
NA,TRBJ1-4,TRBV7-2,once,CASSLQTAPGEKLFF,TGTGCCAGCAGCTTGCAGACAGCCCCAGGGGAAAAACTGTTTTTT
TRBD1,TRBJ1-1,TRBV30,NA,CAWNPNTGGTEAFF,TGTGCCTGGAACCCCAACACAGGGGGCACTGAAGCTTTCTTT
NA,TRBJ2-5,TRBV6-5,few,CASTRRAQETQYF,TGTGCCAGCACTAGGCGAGCGCAAGAGACCCAGTACTTC
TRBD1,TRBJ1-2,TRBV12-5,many,CASGLVTGGRYGYTF,TGTGCTAGTGGTTTGGTTACAGGGGGCCGTTATGGCTACACCTTC
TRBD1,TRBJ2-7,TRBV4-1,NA,CASSQAGTGGNYEQYF,TGCGCCAGCAGCCAGGCTGGGACAGGGGGCAACTACGAGCAGTACTTC
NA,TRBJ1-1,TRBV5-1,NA,CASTSWGRTEAFF,TGCGCCAGCACCTCTTGGGGGAGGACTGAAGCTTTCTTT
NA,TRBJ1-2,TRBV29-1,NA,CSVTGGGGYTF,TGCAGCGTTACCGGGGGTGGTGGCTACACCTTC
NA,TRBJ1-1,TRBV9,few,CASSTGIRDTEAFF,TGTGCCAGCAGTACAGGGATTCGGGACACTGAAGCTTTCTTT
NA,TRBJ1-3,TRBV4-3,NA,CASSQEVYSGNTIYF,TGCGCCAGCAGCCAAGAGGTCTACTCTGGAAACACCATATATTTT
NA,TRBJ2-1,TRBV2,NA,CASMEQINEQFF,TGTGCCAGCATGGAACAGATCAATGAGCAGTTCTTC
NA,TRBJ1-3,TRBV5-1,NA,CASSPGQLEVDTIYF,TGCGCCAGCAGCCCTGGACAGCTGGAGGTGGACACCATATATTTT
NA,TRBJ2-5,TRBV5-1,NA,CASSLGTLETQYF,TGCGCCAGCAGCCTCGGGACTTTGGAGACCCAGTACTTC
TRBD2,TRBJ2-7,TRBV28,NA,CASSFTSGLYEQYF,TGTGCCAGCAGTTTTACTAGCGGACTCTACGAGCAGTACTTC
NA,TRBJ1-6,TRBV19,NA,CASRDLDNSPLHF,TGTGCCAGCCGGGACTTAGATAATTCACCCCTCCACTTT
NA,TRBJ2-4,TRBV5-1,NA,CASSLADRRGSRENIQYF,TGCGCCAGCAGCTTGGCCGACCGGCGGGGTTCTCGGGAAAACATTCAGTACTTC
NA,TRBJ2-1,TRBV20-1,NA,CSASLRANEQFF,TGCAGTGCTAGTTTAAGAGCCAATGAGCAGTTCTTC
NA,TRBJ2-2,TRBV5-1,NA,CASSTGQPTGELFF,TGCGCCAGCAGCACAGGACAACCCACCGGGGAGCTGTTTTTT
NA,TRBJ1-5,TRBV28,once,CASSSPTLSNQPQHF,TGTGCCAGCAGTTCGCCGACACTCAGCAATCAGCCCCAGCATTTT
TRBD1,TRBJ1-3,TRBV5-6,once,CASSKPPGGRTGNTIYF,TGTGCCAGCAGTAAACCTCCAGGGGGCAGGACTGGAAACACCATATATTTT
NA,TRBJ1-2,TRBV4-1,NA,CASSQDYNRGGWGYGYTF,TGCGCCAGCAGCCAAGATTATAATCGGGGGGGCTGGGGCTATGGCTACACCTTC
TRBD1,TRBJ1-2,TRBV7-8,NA,CASSSPDRGHGYTF,TGTGCCAGCAGCTCTCCGGACAGGGGACATGGCTACACCTTC
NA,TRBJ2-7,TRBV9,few,CASSLRGDKIVEQYF,TGTGCCAGCAGCCTCAGAGGGGACAAGATCGTCGAGCAGTACTTC
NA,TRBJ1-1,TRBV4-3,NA,CASSQDNGVSEAFF,TGCGCCAGCAGCCAAGATAACGGGGTTTCTGAAGCTTTCTTT
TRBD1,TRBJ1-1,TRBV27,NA,CASSNKQGLSTEAFF,TGTGCCAGCAGTAACAAACAGGGGTTGAGCACTGAAGCTTTCTTT
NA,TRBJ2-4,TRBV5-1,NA,CASSTRTGNIQYF,TGCGCCAGCAGCACCCGCACGGGAAACATTCAGTACTTC
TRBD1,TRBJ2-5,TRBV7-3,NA,CASSVTGTGLETQYF,TGTGCCAGCAGCGTCACCGGGACAGGGTTGGAGACCCAGTACTTC
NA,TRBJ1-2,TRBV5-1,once,CASSSGGDYGYTF,TGCGCCAGCAGCTCGGGGGGTGACTATGGCTACACCTTC
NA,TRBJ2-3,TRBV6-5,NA,CASSWSGLGKTDTQYF,TGTGCCAGCAGTTGGAGCGGGCTGGGGAAAACAGATACGCAGTATTTT
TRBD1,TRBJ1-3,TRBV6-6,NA,CASSSGQAPNGNTIYF,TGTGCCAGCAGTTCCGGACAGGCCCCGAATGGAAACACCATATATTTT
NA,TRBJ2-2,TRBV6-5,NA,CASRAVWANTGELFF,TGTGCCAGCAGGGCCGTGTGGGCTAACACCGGGGAGCTGTTTTTT
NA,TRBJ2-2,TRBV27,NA,CASSFTGRGGELFF,TGTGCCAGCAGTTTTACAGGGAGGGGCGGGGAGCTGTTTTTT
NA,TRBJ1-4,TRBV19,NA,CASSTQVTTNEKLFF,TGTGCCAGTAGCACCCAGGTTACAACTAATGAAAAACTGTTTTTT
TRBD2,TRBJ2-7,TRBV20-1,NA,CSASTGGGAIDEQYF,TGCAGTGCTAGTACAGGCGGGGGGGCAATCGACGAGCAGTACTTC